Presented here are 27 T cell receptor beta chains from one specimen sequenced in a study of cytomegalovirus exposure and HLA in healthy donors. TCRdb's copy holds only in-frame clones and misses some; the assay was immunoSEQ multiplex PCR. The data show about 190,000 clones, with 84% seen just once and approximately 7% held by the top ten. Input material: PBMCs. The receptors come from a man aged 18 to 29 in good health and CMV-seropositive.

This chain links TRBV9 with TRBJ2-2, with a tentative D call TRBD2 (5 bases). V was pared by 3 bases and J by 3 bases, with 6 bases between. The V gene's germline CDR1 is SGDLS and CDR2 YYNGEE. The CDR3 runs to 13 residues. The CDR3 spells CASSADYTGELFF. The CDR3 nucleotides read TGTGCCAGCAGCGCGGACTACACCGGGGAGCTGTTTTTT.

The genes are TRBV15 and TRBJ1-2, with TRBD1 matching over 8 bases. Germline values: CDR1 LNHNV, CDR2 YYDKDF (reference sequence). With V trimmed by 9 bases and J by 8 bases, 14 bases remained unmatched. CDR3 length equals 14 residues. The CDR3: CATSRGTGRFGYTF. In nucleotides, the CDR3 is TGTGCCACGAGTCGCGGGACAGGACGCTTCGGCTACACCTTC.

The J gene is TRBJ2-1, the V gene TRBV9; the D gene is possibly TRBD1 (5 bases). The germline V gene encodes CDR1 SGDLS and CDR2 YYNGEE. This CDR3 is built from 14 residues. V lost 0 bases to trimming and J lost 8 bases, with 12 bases between them. This CDR3 reads CASSVGGNRDEQFF. As DNA, the CDR3 is TGTGCCAGCAGCGTAGGGGGCAACCGCGATGAGCAGTTCTTC.

This clone was counted many times. This sequence joins TRBV2 and TRBJ1-1; maybe TRBD1 (6 bases). The length of the CDR3 is 14 residues. V was shortened by 8 bases and J by 4 bases, with 17 bases between the two germline ends. Germline CDR1 SNHLY, CDR2 FYNNEI. CDR3: CASGEQGPSTEAFF. In nucleotides, the CDR3 is TGTGCCAGCGGAGAGCAGGGGCCCAGCACTGAAGCTTTCTTT.

V is TRBV2 and J is TRBJ2-1, with TRBD2 matching 14 bases. The CDR3 has 14 residues. Germline V lookup: CDR1 SNHLY, CDR2 FYNNEI. With 9 bases clipped from V and 8 bases from J, the junction kept 6 bases outside the gene matches. The DNA for the CDR3 is TGTGCCAGTACCGGGACTAGCGGGAGCTATGAGCAGTTCTTC. Protein product: CASTGTSGSYEQFF.

The gene calls are TRBV30 and TRBJ2-3; weak D call: TRBD1 (5 bases). This CDR3 spans 16 amino acids. The V gene lost 0 bases and the J gene lost 4 bases, with 17 bases spanning the gap. Germline assignment: CDR1 GTSNPN and CDR2 SVGIG (reference sequence). CDR3 DNA: TGTGCCTGGAGTGTAGGGTCTAGGGGTAATGCAGATACGCAGTATTTT. This codes for CAWSVGSRGNADTQYF. Combining the CDR3 with reference TRBV30 and TRBJ2-3 gives the whole variable domain SQTIHQWPATLVQPVGSPLSLECTVEGTSNPNLYWYRQAAGRGLQLLFYSVGIGQISSEVPQNLSASRPQDRQFILSSKKLLLSDSGFYLCAWSVGSRGNADTQYFGPGTRLTVL.

This sequence joins TRBV4-1 and TRBJ2-5; D is perhaps TRBD2 (5 bases). This CDR3 contains 15 residues. The germline CDR1 and CDR2 sequences are MGHRA and YSYEKL. V dropped 0 bases and J dropped 5 bases, with 13 bases sitting between them. CDR3 nucleotides: TGCGCCAGCAGCCAAGAGTCTAGCTTTGTGGAGACCCAGTACTTC. Its translation is CASSQESSFVETQYF.

This clone showed up just once. The chain has TRBV5-1 and TRBJ2-3, with D perhaps TRBD1 (7 bases). The CDR3 is made up of 15 amino acids. From germline, CDR1 is SGHRS and CDR2 YFSETQ. Trimming cost V 2 bases and J 5 bases, with 15 bases left between them. As DNA, the CDR3 is TGCGCCAGCAGCTTTTACCACAGGGGAGGAGATACGCAGTATTTT. Its translation is CASSFYHRGGDTQYF.

This chain connects TRBV28 to TRBJ2-3, with 11 positions matching TRBD2. In germline, CDR1 is MDHEN, CDR2 SYDVKM. The V segment lost 6 bases and the J segment 6 bases; nucleotides outside the gene matches: 5. The CDR3 runs 14 residues. The CDR3 bases are TGTGCCAGCAGGAGACTAGCGGGATGGGATACGCAGTATTTT. Residues: CASRRLAGWDTQYF.

This rearrangement joins TRBV5-4 to TRBJ2-7, with TRBD2 matching over 7 bases. After removal of 0 bases from V and 3 bases from J, the junction contained 6 bases not matched to a gene. This CDR3 is built from 15 residues. Germline CDR1 reads SGHNT; CDR2 reads YYREEE (reference sequence). DNA of the CDR3: TGTGCCAGCAGCTTGGCCGGGGGGAACGGCTACGAGCAGTACTTC. This encodes CASSLAGGNGYEQYF.

The CDR3 sequence is CASSLGLAIAYEQYF. The CDR3 DNA follows: TGTGCCAGCAGCCTAGGACTAGCGATAGCCTACGAGCAGTACTTC. The chain recombines TRBV6-5 with TRBJ2-7; 9 nucleotides agree with TRBD2. After removal of 6 bases from V and 2 bases from J, the junction contained 8 bases not matched to a gene. The CDR3 covers 15 residues. The germline gives CDR1 MNHEY, CDR2 SVGAGI.

The chain uses TRBV27 and TRBJ2-3; D is unclear. Trimming took off 6 bases at V and 3 bases at J, with 13 bases between the two ends. CDR3 length: 14 residues. Germline CDR1 reads MNHEY; CDR2 reads SMNVEV (reference sequence). CDR3 nucleotide sequence: TGTGCCAGCAGGCTGCTTCGCGGTACAGATACGCAGTATTTT. Translation gives CASRLLRGTDTQYF.

This clone was seen many times. The J gene is TRBJ2-5, the V gene TRBV28; the D gene is possibly TRBD1 (5 bases). V was trimmed by 7 bases and J by 5 bases, leaving 14 bases between them. The CDR3 totals 13 residues. Per the germline V gene, CDR1 is MDHEN and CDR2 is SYDVKM. CDR3 amino acids: CASKTEVGETQYF. The CDR3 DNA is TGTGCCAGCAAGACAGAGGTGGGGGAGACCCAGTACTTC. Looking up the rest from reference TRBV28 and TRBJ2-5 gives the full variable domain: DVKVTQSSRYLVKRTGEKVFLECVQDMDHENMFWYRQDPGLGLRLIYFSYDVKMKEKGDIPEGYSVSREKKERFSLILESASTNQTSMYLCASKTEVGETQYFGPGTRLLVL.

The chain uses TRBV4-1 and TRBJ2-3; tentative D call: TRBD1 (5 bases). Germline V gene sequence: CDR1 MGHRA, CDR2 YSYEKL. Trimming removed 5 bases from V and 10 bases from J, with 28 bases in between. The CDR3 is 17 residues long. The CDR3 loop is CASSSAPRTIPGWAQYF. CDR3 nucleotide sequence: TGCGCCAGCAGCTCCGCCCCCCGGACAATTCCTGGATGGGCGCAGTATTTT.

The V and J genes are TRBV30 and TRBJ2-7; D is possibly TRBD2 (5 bases). Trimming pared 6 bases from V and 3 bases from J, leaving 12 bases between. The CDR3 contains 12 residues. In germline, CDR1 is GTSNPN, CDR2 SVGIG (reference sequence). CDR3 in DNA: TGTGCCTGCAATAGCGCGGGCTACGAGCAGTACTTC. Translating it yields CACNSAGYEQYF. The full variable domain, completed using reference TRBV30 and TRBJ2-7, is SQTIHQWPATLVQPVGSPLSLECTVEGTSNPNLYWYRQAAGRGLQLLFYSVGIGQISSEVPQNLSASRPQDRQFILSSKKLLLSDSGFYLCACNSAGYEQYFGPGTRLTVT.

The gene calls are TRBV28 and TRBJ2-3; 11 positions match TRBD2. The germline V gene encodes CDR1 MDHEN and CDR2 SYDVKM. V dropped 4 bases and J dropped 3; count of bases not matched to a gene: 3. The CDR3 covers 15 residues. CDR3 sequence: CASSSLAGGTDTQYF. CDR3 DNA: TGTGCCAGCAGTTCCTTAGCGGGAGGGACAGATACGCAGTATTTT. The full variable domain, in which reference TRBV28 and TRBJ2-3 provide the parts outside the CDR3, is DVKVTQSSRYLVKRTGEKVFLECVQDMDHENMFWYRQDPGLGLRLIYFSYDVKMKEKGDIPEGYSVSREKKERFSLILESASTNQTSMYLCASSSLAGGTDTQYFGPGTRLTVL.

The rearrangement uses TRBV7-9 and TRBJ2-6; TRBD1 is a possible D gene (5 bases). CDR1 is SEHNR and CDR2 is FQNEAQ in the germline V gene (reference sequence). The CDR3 contains 17 residues. V was trimmed by 1 base and J by 1 base, leaving 11 bases between them. The CDR3 is CASSLVSSGSGANVLTF. Written as DNA, the CDR3 is TGTGCCAGCAGCTTAGTATCCTCAGGGTCTGGGGCCAACGTCCTGACTTTC.

The chain is built from TRBV27 and TRBJ1-5; D gene ambiguous. Germline loops: CDR1 MNHEY, CDR2 SMNVEV (reference sequence). The V end was cut by 5 bases, the J end by 4 bases, with 15 bases between. The length of the CDR3 is 15 residues. CDR3 sequence reads: CASSADKTNNQPQHF. The CDR3 DNA reads as TGTGCCAGCAGTGCAGACAAAACCAATAATCAGCCCCAGCATTTT.

This chain connects TRBV28 to TRBJ2-7; D possibly corresponds to TRBD1 (6 bases). Between the trimmed V and J ends, which lost 5 bases and 0 bases, there was a span of 11 bases. Germline values: CDR1 MDHEN, CDR2 SYDVKM. This CDR3 is built from 14 residues. DNA of the CDR3: TGTGCCAGCAGTCCAGGGGTGCCCTCCTACGAGCAGTACTTC. It encodes CASSPGVPSYEQYF.

V usage is TRBV29-1 and J usage is TRBJ2-3; 14 bases map to TRBD2. The CDR3 sequence is 16 residues long. With V trimmed by 4 bases and J by 4 bases, 7 bases remained unmatched. The germline V gene encodes CDR1 SQVTM and CDR2 ANQGSEA. The CDR3 sequence is CSVGGTSGGFPDTQYF. Here the CDR3 DNA reads TGCAGCGTTGGGGGGACTAGCGGGGGTTTCCCAGATACGCAGTATTTT.

This chain uses TRBV29-1 with TRBJ2-1, with 11 bases that match TRBD2. Germline CDR1 reads SQVTM; CDR2 reads ANQGSEA. The CDR3 is 14 amino acids. Trimming cost V 0 bases and J 12 bases; bases outside gene matches: 7. The CDR3 region has the DNA TGCAGCGTTGAAGATCGGCTAGCGGGAGGTGGGCAGTTCTTC. Protein sequence: CSVEDRLAGGGQFF.

This clone was seen only once. The CDR3 loop is CASSAGGYYEQYF. The CDR3 region has the DNA TGTGCCAGCAGCGCAGGGGGTTACTACGAGCAGTACTTC. The chain links TRBV5-4 to TRBJ2-7; 7 bases are a match to TRBD1. This CDR3 spans 13 amino acids. V dropped 4 bases and J dropped 3; count of bases not matched to a gene: 4. The germline gives CDR1 SGHNT, CDR2 YYREEE (reference sequence).

The genes are TRBV5-3 and TRBJ2-2; 8 positions match TRBD2. TRBV5-3 is reported as an ORF; its role is uncertain. V dropped 5 bases and J dropped 2; count of bases not matched to a gene: 8. The CDR3 totals 16 residues. Written as DNA, the CDR3 is TGTGCCAGAAGGCCCCGGGAGGGATCAAACACCGGGGAGCTGTTTTTT. Its protein is CARRPREGSNTGELFF.

This clone is labeled medium-sized. The chain recombines TRBV6-4 with TRBJ2-1; 9 nucleotides agree with TRBD2. V was pared by 6 bases and J by 3 bases, with 3 bases of the junction left unmatched. CDR3 length: 14 amino acids. Germline loops: CDR1 MRHNA, CDR2 SNTAGT. DNA of the CDR3: TGTGCCAGCAGCGTAGCGGGAGACTACAATGAGCAGTTCTTC. Encoded protein: CASSVAGDYNEQFF.

This rearrangement joins TRBV12-5 to TRBJ2-7; 15 bases agree with TRBD2. The germline CDR1 and CDR2 sequences are LGHNT and FRNRAP. This CDR3 comprises 20 residues. Losses at the gene ends were 3 bases for V and 0 bases for J; bases not matched to a gene: 12. For the CDR3, the DNA is TGTGCTAGTGGTTTCCGACTAAGGACTAGCGGGAGGGAAATCTCCTACGAGCAGTACTTC. Encoded protein: CASGFRLRTSGREISYEQYF.

As DNA, the CDR3 is TGTGCCCGGAGACAGGGCAATGAGCAGTTCTTC. Its translation is CARRQGNEQFF. The chain is built from TRBV27 and TRBJ2-1; 7 nucleotides match TRBD1. V lost 11 bases and J lost 6; bases outside the gene matches: 4. Looked up from germline, CDR1 is MNHEY and CDR2 is SMNVEV (reference sequence). This CDR3 is built from 11 residues.

This clone was counted only a few times. The V gene is TRBV27, the J gene TRBJ2-7; 8 bases map to TRBD2. Germline CDR1 MNHEY, CDR2 SMNVEV (reference sequence). Trimming at V came to 4 bases and at J to 0 bases, leaving 11 bases not matched to a gene. This CDR3 comprises 17 residues. CDR3 nucleotide sequence: TGTGCCAGCAGTTCGACTACTAGCGGAGCCCTCTCCTACGAGCAGTACTTC. Its protein is CASSSTTSGALSYEQYF.